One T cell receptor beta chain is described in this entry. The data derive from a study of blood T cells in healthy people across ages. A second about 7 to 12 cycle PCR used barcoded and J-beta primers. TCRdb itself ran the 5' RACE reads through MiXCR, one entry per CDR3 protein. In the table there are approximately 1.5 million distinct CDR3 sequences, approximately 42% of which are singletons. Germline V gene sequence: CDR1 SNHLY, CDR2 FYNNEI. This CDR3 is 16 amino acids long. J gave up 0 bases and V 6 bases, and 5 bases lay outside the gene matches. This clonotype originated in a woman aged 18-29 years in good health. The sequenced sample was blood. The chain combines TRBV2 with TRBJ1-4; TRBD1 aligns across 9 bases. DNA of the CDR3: TGTGCCAGCAGGTTCGGGACAGGGACAACTAATGAAAAACTGTTTTTT. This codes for CASRFGTGTTNEKLFF.